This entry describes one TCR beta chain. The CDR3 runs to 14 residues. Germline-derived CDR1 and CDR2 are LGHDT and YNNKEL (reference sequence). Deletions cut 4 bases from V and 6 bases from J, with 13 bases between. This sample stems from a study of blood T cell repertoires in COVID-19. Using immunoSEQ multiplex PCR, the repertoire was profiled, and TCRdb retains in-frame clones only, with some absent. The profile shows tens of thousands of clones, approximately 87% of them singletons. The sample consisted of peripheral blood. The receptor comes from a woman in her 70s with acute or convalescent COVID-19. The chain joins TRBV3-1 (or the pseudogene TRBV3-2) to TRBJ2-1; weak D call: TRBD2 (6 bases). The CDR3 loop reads CASSPMGGGNEQFF. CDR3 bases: TGTGCCAGCAGCCCGATGGGGGGAGGCAATGAGCAGTTCTTC.